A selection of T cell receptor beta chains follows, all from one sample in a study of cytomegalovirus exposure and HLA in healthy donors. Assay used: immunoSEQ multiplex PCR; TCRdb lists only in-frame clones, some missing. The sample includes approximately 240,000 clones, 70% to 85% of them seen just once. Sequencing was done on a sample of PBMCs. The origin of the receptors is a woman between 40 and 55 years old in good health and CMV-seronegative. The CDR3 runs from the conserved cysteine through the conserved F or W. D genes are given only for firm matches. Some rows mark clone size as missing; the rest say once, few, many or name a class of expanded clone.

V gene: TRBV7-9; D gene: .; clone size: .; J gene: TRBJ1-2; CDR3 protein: CASSSGVGSYGYTF; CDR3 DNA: TGTGCCAGCAGCTCGGGGGTGGGCTCCTATGGCTACACCTTC
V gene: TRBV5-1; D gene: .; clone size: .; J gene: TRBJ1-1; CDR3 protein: CASSLDGSEWRTEAFF; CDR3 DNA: TGCGCCAGCAGCTTGGATGGGAGTGAGTGGCGCACTGAAGCTTTCTTT
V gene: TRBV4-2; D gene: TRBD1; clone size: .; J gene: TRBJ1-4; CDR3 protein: CASSPTDREGQKLFF; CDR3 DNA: TGTGCCAGCAGCCCGACGGACAGGGAAGGGCAAAAACTGTTTTTT
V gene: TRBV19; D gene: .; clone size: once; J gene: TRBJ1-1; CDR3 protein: CASSTQTMGTEAFF; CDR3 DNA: TGTGCCAGTAGTACCCAGACAATGGGCACTGAAGCTTTCTTT
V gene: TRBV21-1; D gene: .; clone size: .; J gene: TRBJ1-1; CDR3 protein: CASSSGQGRSTEAFF; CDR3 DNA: TGTGCCAGCAGCAGCGGTCAGGGCCGGAGCACTGAAGCTTTCTTT
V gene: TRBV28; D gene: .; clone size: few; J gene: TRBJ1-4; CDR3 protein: CASSSPRLGANEKLFF; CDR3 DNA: TGTGCCAGCAGTTCCCCGCGATTAGGGGCTAATGAAAAACTGTTTTTT
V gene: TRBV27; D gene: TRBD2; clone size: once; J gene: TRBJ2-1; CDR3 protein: CASSLSTSGGYNEQFF; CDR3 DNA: TGTGCCAGCAGTTTATCGACTAGCGGGGGGTACAATGAGCAGTTCTTC
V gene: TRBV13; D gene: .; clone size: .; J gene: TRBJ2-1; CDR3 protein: CASSVNRALVGNEQFF; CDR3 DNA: TGTGCCAGCAGCGTCAACAGGGCTCTGGTAGGTAATGAGCAGTTCTTC
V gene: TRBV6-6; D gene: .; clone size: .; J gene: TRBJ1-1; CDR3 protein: CASSSTTANTEAFF; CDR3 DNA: TGTGCCAGCAGCTCAACGACAGCTAACACTGAAGCTTTCTTT
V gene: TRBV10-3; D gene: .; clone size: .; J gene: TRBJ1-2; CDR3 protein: CAISESSGEASNTF; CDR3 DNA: TGTGCCATCAGTGAGTCGTCGGGGGAGGCCTCGAACACCTTC
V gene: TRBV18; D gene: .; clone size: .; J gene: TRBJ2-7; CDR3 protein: CASSLSTRSYEQYF; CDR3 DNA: TGTGCCAGCTCACTGTCGACTAGATCCTACGAGCAGTACTTC
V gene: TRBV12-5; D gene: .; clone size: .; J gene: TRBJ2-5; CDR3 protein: CASGPDRGTQYF; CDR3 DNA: TGTGCTAGTGGTCCCGATAGGGGGACCCAGTACTTC
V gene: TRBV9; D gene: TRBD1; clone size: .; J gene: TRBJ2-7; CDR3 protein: CASSVGDRDRHEQYF; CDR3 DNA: TGTGCCAGCAGCGTAGGAGACAGGGACCGCCACGAGCAGTACTTC
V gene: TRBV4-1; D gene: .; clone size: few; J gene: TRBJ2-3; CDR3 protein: CASSQEVRAHPDTQYF; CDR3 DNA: TGCGCCAGCAGCCAAGAAGTCAGGGCGCACCCAGATACGCAGTATTTT
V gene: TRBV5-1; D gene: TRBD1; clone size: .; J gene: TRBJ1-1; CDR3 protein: CASSYQWTGGHPEAFF; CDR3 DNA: TGCGCCAGCAGCTATCAGTGGACAGGGGGTCATCCTGAAGCTTTCTTT
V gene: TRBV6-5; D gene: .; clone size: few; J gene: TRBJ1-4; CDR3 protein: CASSYRRGSTNEKLFF; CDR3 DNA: TGTGCCAGCAGTTACCGACGGGGGTCAACTAATGAAAAACTGTTTTTT
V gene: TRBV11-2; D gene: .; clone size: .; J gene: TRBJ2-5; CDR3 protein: CASSSTGPGETQYF; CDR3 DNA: TGTGCCAGCAGCTCAACAGGGCCGGGGGAGACCCAGTACTTC
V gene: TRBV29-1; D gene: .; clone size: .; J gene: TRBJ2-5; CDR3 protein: CSVLQSRAQETQYF; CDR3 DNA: TGCAGCGTTCTACAGTCCAGGGCCCAAGAGACCCAGTACTTC
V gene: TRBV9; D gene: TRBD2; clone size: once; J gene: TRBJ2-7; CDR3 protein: CASSPLSGLAGGEQYF; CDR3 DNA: TGTGCCAGCAGCCCCTTAAGCGGACTAGCGGGGGGCGAGCAGTACTTC
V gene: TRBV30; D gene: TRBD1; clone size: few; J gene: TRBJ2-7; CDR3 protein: CAWSVGEGQGTWSYEQYF; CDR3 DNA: TGTGCCTGGAGTGTAGGGGAGGGACAGGGGACTTGGTCCTACGAGCAGTACTTC
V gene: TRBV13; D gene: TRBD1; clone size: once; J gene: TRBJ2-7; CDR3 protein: CASRTGDHEQYF; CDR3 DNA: TGTGCCAGCAGGACAGGGGACCACGAGCAGTACTTC
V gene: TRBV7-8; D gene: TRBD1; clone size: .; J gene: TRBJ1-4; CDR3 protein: CASSLLPGQVVATNEKLFF; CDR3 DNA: TGTGCCAGCAGCTTGTTACCGGGACAGGTAGTTGCAACTAATGAAAAACTGTTTTTT
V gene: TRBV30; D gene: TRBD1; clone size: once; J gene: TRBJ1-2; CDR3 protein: CAWSPTGGSIYGYTF; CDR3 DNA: TGTGCCTGGAGTCCGACAGGGGGTAGTATCTATGGCTACACCTTC
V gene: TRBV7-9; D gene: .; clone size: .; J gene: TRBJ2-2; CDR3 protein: CSSSLVTESWFF; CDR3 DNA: TGTTCCAGCAGCTTAGTCACAGAAAGTTGGTTTTTT
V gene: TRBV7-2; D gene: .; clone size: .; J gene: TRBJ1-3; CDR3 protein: CASSSVGMSEGVGNTIYF; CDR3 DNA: TGTGCCAGCAGCTCAGTGGGGATGTCAGAGGGGGTTGGAAACACCATATATTTT
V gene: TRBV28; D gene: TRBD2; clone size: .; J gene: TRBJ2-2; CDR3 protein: CASSLLAGGPGELFF; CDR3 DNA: TGTGCCAGCAGCCTTCTAGCGGGGGGGCCCGGGGAGCTGTTTTTT
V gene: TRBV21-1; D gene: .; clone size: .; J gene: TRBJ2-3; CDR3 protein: CASSKTYRGHTDTQYF; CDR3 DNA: TGTGCCAGCAGCAAAACCTACAGGGGCCACACAGATACGCAGTATTTT
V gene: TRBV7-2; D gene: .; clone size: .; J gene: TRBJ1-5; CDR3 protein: CASSLGRRQYSNQPQHF; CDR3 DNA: TGTGCCAGCAGCTTAGGTCGGAGACAGTATAGCAATCAGCCCCAGCATTTT
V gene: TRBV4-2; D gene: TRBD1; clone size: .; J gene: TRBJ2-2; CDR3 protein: CASSQAGQGERTGELFF; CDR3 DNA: TGTGCCAGCAGCCAAGCGGGGCAGGGGGAGAGGACCGGGGAGCTGTTTTTT
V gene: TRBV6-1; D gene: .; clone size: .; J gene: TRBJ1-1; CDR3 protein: CASSPPRGFTEAFF; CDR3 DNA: TGTGCCAGCAGTCCTCCCAGGGGCTTCACTGAAGCTTTCTTT
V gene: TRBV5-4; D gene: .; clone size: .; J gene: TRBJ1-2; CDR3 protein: CASSLAVSGGYTF; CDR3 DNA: TGTGCCAGCAGCTTGGCCGTGTCGGGTGGCTACACCTTC
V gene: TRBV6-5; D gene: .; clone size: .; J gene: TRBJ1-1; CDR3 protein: CASSYVPGRTEAFF; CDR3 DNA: TGTGCCAGCAGTTACGTTCCAGGGAGGACTGAAGCTTTCTTT
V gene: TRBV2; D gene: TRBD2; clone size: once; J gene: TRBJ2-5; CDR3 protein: CASSPGLAAFRETQYF; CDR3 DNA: TGTGCCAGCAGTCCCGGACTAGCGGCCTTCCGGGAGACCCAGTACTTC
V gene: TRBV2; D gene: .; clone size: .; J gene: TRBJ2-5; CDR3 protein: CASRDRGETQYF; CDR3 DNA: TGTGCCAGCAGGGACAGAGGAGAGACCCAGTACTTC
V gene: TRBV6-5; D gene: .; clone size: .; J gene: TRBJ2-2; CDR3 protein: CASSYQGIGELFF; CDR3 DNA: TGTGCCAGCAGTTACCAGGGGATCGGGGAGCTGTTTTTT
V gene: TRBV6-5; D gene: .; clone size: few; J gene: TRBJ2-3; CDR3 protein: CASSYLAGGTDTQYF; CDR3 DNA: TGTGCCAGCAGTTACTTGGCAGGGGGCACAGATACGCAGTATTTT
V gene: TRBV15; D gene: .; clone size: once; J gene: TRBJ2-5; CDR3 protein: CATSRARGAGETQYF; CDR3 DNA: TGTGCCACCAGCAGAGCCCGGGGGGCCGGGGAGACCCAGTACTTC
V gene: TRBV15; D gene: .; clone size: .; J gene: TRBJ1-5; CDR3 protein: CATSRYSDQPQHF; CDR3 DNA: TGTGCCACCAGCAGATACAGTGATCAGCCCCAGCATTTT
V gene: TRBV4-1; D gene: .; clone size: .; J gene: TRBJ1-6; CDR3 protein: CASSQAGSDNSPLHF; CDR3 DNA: TGCGCCAGCAGCCAGGCCGGGTCTGATAATTCACCCCTCCACTTT
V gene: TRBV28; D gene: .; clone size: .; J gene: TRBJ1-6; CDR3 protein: CASSLSLGGSYNSPLHF; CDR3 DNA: TGTGCCAGCAGTTTATCGTTGGGAGGCTCCTATAATTCACCCCTCCACTTT
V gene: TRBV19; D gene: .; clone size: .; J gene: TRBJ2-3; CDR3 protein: CASSITTSTDTQYF; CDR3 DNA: TGTGCCAGTAGTATAACCACTAGCACAGATACGCAGTATTTT
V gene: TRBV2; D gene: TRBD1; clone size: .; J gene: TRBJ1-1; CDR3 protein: CASSEDRSMNTEAFF; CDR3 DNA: TGTGCCAGCAGTGAGGACAGGAGTATGAACACTGAAGCTTTCTTT
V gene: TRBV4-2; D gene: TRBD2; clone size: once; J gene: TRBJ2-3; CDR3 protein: CASSLHPSGTSTDTQYF; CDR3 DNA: TGTGCCAGCAGCCTCCATCCGAGCGGGACTAGCACAGATACGCAGTATTTT
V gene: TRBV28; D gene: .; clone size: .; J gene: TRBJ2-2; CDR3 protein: CASSFRGQNTGELFF; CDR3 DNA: TGTGCCAGCAGTTTTCGGGGACAGAACACCGGGGAGCTGTTTTTT
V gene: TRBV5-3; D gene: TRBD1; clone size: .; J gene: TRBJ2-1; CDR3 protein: CARSHQRDRDNEQFF; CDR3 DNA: TGTGCCAGAAGCCACCAAAGGGACAGGGACAATGAGCAGTTCTTC
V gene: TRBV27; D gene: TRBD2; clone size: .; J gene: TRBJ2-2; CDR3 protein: CASSFREAGELFF; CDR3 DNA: TGTGCCAGCAGTTTTCGGGAGGCCGGGGAGCTGTTTTTT
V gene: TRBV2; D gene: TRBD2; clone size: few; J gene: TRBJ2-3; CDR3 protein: CASSEWAGGQDTQYF; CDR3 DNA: TGTGCCAGCAGTGAATGGGCGGGGGGGCAAGATACGCAGTATTTT
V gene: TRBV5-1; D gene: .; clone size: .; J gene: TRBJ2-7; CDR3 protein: CASSLAGQYEQYF; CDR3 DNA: TGCGCCAGCAGCTTGGCAGGGCAATACGAGCAGTACTTC
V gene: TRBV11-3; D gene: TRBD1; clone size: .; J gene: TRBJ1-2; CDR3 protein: CASSPTQGAQSGYTF; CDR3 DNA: TGTGCCAGCAGCCCTACACAGGGGGCGCAGAGTGGCTACACCTTC
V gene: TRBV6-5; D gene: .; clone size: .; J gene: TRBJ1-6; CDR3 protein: CASSYTVNGASPLHF; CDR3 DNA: TGTGCCAGCAGTTACACAGTTAACGGCGCTTCACCCCTCCACTTT
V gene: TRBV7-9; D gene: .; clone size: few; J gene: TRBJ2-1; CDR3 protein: CASSLVQYNEQFF; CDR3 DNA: TGTGCCAGCAGCTTAGTCCAGTACAATGAGCAGTTCTTC